Shown below are 11 T cell receptor beta chains from a single sample sequenced in a study of T cells in Graves' hyperthyroidism and ophthalmopathy. TCR beta CDR3 regions were amplified from RNA. The study used the HTBI primer set for a first-round RT-PCR of the TCR CDR3. TCRdb analysed the multiplex PCR reads with MiXCR anew, one entry per CDR3 protein. The sample lists hundreds of thousands of distinct CDR3 sequences, approximately 14% occurring once. Sequenced: blood. The source of these receptors is a woman between 18 and 30 years old with Graves' hyperthyroidism.

The V gene is TRBV24-1, the J gene TRBJ2-2; D call uncertain. V was pared by 5 bases and J by 4 bases, with 10 bases between. Germline V CDR1 and CDR2: KGHDR, SFDVKD. This CDR3 spans 14 amino acids. CDR3 sequence: CATSGTPGTGELFF. The CDR3 region has the DNA TGTGCCACCAGTGGCACCCCTGGCACCGGGGAGCTGTTTTTT.

The chain uses TRBV12-3 or TRBV12-4 and TRBJ2-2; no reliable D call. CDR3 length: 15 residues. V lost 3 bases and J 4 bases, leaving 12 bases between the germline ends. The CDR3 coding sequence is TGTGCCAGCAGTTTCGGTCAGCTCGTCACCGGGGAGCTGTTTTTT. It is translated as CASSFGQLVTGELFF.

The sample holds many counts of this clonotype. The J gene is TRBJ1-3, the V gene TRBV12-3 or TRBV12-4; D gene unclear. Trimming took 7 bases from V and 1 from J, leaving 8 bases between them. The CDR3 contains 13 residues. In DNA, the CDR3 is TGTGCCAGCACCTTCCTTTCTGGAAACACCATATATTTT. Amino acids: CASTFLSGNTIYF.

This clonotype was detected only a few times. The J gene is TRBJ2-3, the V gene TRBV7-9; D call uncertain. This CDR3 region has 15 residues. CDR1 is SEHNR and CDR2 is FQNEAQ in the germline V gene (reference sequence). The V end lost 3 bases, the J end lost 0 bases, and 10 bases lay between the germline ends. This CDR3 is CASSLTGPSTDTQYF. CDR3 bases: TGTGCCAGCAGCTTGACTGGACCTAGCACAGATACGCAGTATTTT.

This clonotype was observed at least ten times. CDR3: CASSQETDGLWGDTQYF. CDR3 nucleotides: TGCGCCAGCAGCCAAGAAACGGACGGCTTATGGGGAGATACGCAGTATTTT. This chain links TRBV4-1 with TRBJ2-3, with no clear D. Germline values: CDR1 MGHRA, CDR2 YSYEKL. The CDR3 totals 17 residues. With 0 bases removed from V and 5 bases from J, the gap between germline ends came to 18 bases.

Ten or more counts support this clonotype. The DNA of the CDR3 is TGTGCCAGCAGTCCGCTGAGGACGAACACTGAAGCTTTCTTT. Protein: CASSPLRTNTEAFF. This chain uses TRBV12-3 or TRBV12-4 with TRBJ1-1, with D uncertain. V lost 5 bases to trimming and J lost 1 base, with 11 bases between them. The CDR3 is made up of 14 amino acids.

Only a few counts were recorded for this clonotype. V and J are TRBV6-1 and TRBJ1-1; 12 nucleotides match TRBD1. The V gene end was trimmed by 6 bases and the J gene end by 8 bases; junction bases not matched to a gene: 4. Germline CDR1 reads MNHNS; CDR2 reads SASEGT. This CDR3 has 13 residues. CDR3 loop: CASSGTGGLEAFF. In DNA form, the CDR3 reads TGTGCCAGCAGCGGGACAGGGGGCTTGGAAGCTTTCTTT.

Many counts were recorded for this clonotype. The chain recombines TRBV18 with TRBJ1-3; D is perhaps TRBD1 (5 bases). CDR1 and CDR2 from the germline V gene are KGHSH and LQKENI. This CDR3 has 16 amino acids. V lost 1 base to trimming and J lost 0 bases, with 10 bases between them. This CDR3 is CASSPQGRNSGNTIYF. The DNA of the CDR3 is TGTGCCAGCTCACCACAGGGGCGCAACTCTGGAAACACCATATATTTT. Using reference TRBV18 and TRBJ1-3 for the parts outside the CDR3, the full variable domain is NAGVMQNPRHLVRRRGQEARLRCSPMKGHSHVYWYRQLPEEGLKFMVYLQKENIIDESGMPKERFSAEFPKEGPSILRIQQVVRGDSAAYFCASSPQGRNSGNTIYFGEGSWLTVV.

This clonotype was recorded a few times. The gene calls are TRBV28 and TRBJ1-4; D might be TRBD1 (6 bases). This CDR3 region has 15 residues. Germline loops: CDR1 MDHEN, CDR2 SYDVKM. V lost 5 bases, J lost 7 bases, and 17 bases lay in between. The CDR3 loop reads CASSPQTGWSEKLFF. CDR3 bases: TGTGCCAGCAGTCCCCAGACAGGATGGTCTGAAAAACTGTTTTTT.

This clonotype was seen ten or more times. The rearrangement uses TRBV7-9 and TRBJ2-5; D remains ambiguous. Trimming pared 5 bases from V and 5 bases from J, leaving 9 bases between. The CDR3 covers 12 residues. CDR1 is SEHNR and CDR2 is FQNEAQ in the germline V gene (reference sequence). The CDR3 DNA reads as TGTGCCAGCAGCCTTTTAATGGAGACCCAGTACTTC. Translation gives CASSLLMETQYF. Full variable domain (remainder filled in from reference TRBV7-9 and TRBJ2-5): DTGVSQNPRHKITKRGQNVTFRCDPISEHNRLYWYRQTLGQGPEFLTYFQNEAQLEKSRLLSDRFSAERPKGSFSTLEIQRTEQGDSAMYLCASSLLMETQYFGPGTRLLVL.

A few counts support this clonotype. V gene TRBV6-1 combines with J gene TRBJ1-1; D gene ambiguous. Germline V CDR1 and CDR2: MNHNS, SASEGT. This CDR3 comprises 12 residues. V gave up 5 bases and J gave up 0 bases, with 4 bases separating them. CDR3 loop: CASSKLNTEAFF. CDR3 DNA: TGTGCCAGCAGTAAGCTGAACACTGAAGCTTTCTTT.